This is a list of T cell receptor beta chains from one sample in a study of blood T cell repertoires in COVID-19. Assay used: immunoSEQ multiplex PCR; TCRdb lists only in-frame clones, some missing. The sample yields around 89,000 clones, around 88% seen once. The specimen sequenced was peripheral blood. The receptor set was obtained from a man aged 55 to 69 with acute or convalescent COVID-19. CDR3s include the opening cysteine and the closing phenylalanine or tryptophan. Each record gives: D gene, V gene, J gene, clone size, CDR3 DNA, CDR3 protein. D genes are given only for firm matches. For some rows the clone size is stated as once, few or many, or as a class when expanded; others skip it.

D: TRBD2; V: TRBV19; J: TRBJ2-2; size: -; DNA: TGTGCCGGGAGACTAGCGGGAACCGGGGAGCTGTTTTTT; CDR3: CAGRLAGTGELFF
D: TRBD2; V: TRBV5-1; J: TRBJ2-1; size: -; DNA: TGCGCCAGCAGCTTGGCCACTAGCGGGGGTACGGATGAGCAGTTCTTC; CDR3: CASSLATSGGTDEQFF
D: -; V: TRBV5-1; J: TRBJ1-1; size: once; DNA: TGCGCCAGCAGCGCGGACAGCAACACTGAAGCTTTCTTT; CDR3: CASSADSNTEAFF
D: TRBD2; V: TRBV27; J: TRBJ2-5; size: -; DNA: TGTGCCAGCAGTTTTGGCGGGGGACTCCAAGAGACCCAGTACTTC; CDR3: CASSFGGGLQETQYF
D: TRBD1; V: TRBV6-2/TRBV6-3; J: TRBJ1-1; size: -; DNA: TGTGCCAGCAGTTACGACAGGGTAGCCACTGAAGCTTTCTTT; CDR3: CASSYDRVATEAFF
D: TRBD2; V: TRBV7-2; J: TRBJ2-3; size: -; DNA: TGTGCCACCCGGACTAGCGGCACAGATACGCAGTATTTT; CDR3: CATRTSGTDTQYF
D: -; V: TRBV18; J: TRBJ2-1; size: -; DNA: TGTGCCAGCTCACCTACTAGAACGGGAGACAATGAGCAGTTCTTC; CDR3: CASSPTRTGDNEQFF
D: -; V: TRBV19; J: TRBJ1-1; size: -; DNA: TGTGCCAGTAGTATACAGGCAGGGGCCCCGAACACTGAAGCTTTCTTT; CDR3: CASSIQAGAPNTEAFF
D: TRBD1; V: TRBV7-9; J: TRBJ2-7; size: -; DNA: TGTGCCAGCAACGGGAGACAGGGGACCTACGAGCAGTACTTC; CDR3: CASNGRQGTYEQYF
D: -; V: TRBV5-1; J: TRBJ1-6; size: -; DNA: TGCGCCAGCAGCTTGGGCAGGGCCTATAATTCACCCCTCCACTTT; CDR3: CASSLGRAYNSPLHF
D: TRBD2; V: TRBV3-1/TRBV3-2; J: TRBJ2-2; size: -; DNA: TGTGCCAGCAGCCCGACTAGCGGGAGTTCCACCGGGGAGCTGTTTTTT; CDR3: CASSPTSGSSTGELFF
D: TRBD1; V: TRBV6-5; J: TRBJ2-7; size: -; DNA: TGTGCCAGCAGGGGGGGACAGGTCTCCTACGAGCAGTACTTC; CDR3: CASRGGQVSYEQYF
D: -; V: TRBV5-6; J: TRBJ2-7; size: -; DNA: TGTGCCAGCACCCATCAGGGGAGCTACGAGCAGTACTTC; CDR3: CASTHQGSYEQYF
D: -; V: TRBV7-7; J: TRBJ2-3; size: -; DNA: TGTGCCAGCAGCTTGTCCGGGGTTAACACAGATACGCAGTATTTT; CDR3: CASSLSGVNTDTQYF
D: TRBD1; V: TRBV5-1; J: TRBJ2-7; size: -; DNA: TGCGCCAGCAGCTTGGATGGGACAGGGTCCTACGAGCAGTACTTC; CDR3: CASSLDGTGSYEQYF
D: -; V: TRBV5-1; J: TRBJ2-7; size: -; DNA: TGCGCCAGCAGTCGGGACGGGAGCTCCTACGAGCAGTACTTC; CDR3: CASSRDGSSYEQYF
D: -; V: TRBV9; J: TRBJ2-5; size: -; DNA: TGTGCCAGCAGCACTTCTCCGGGGGTGGGAGAGACCCAGTACTTC; CDR3: CASSTSPGVGETQYF
D: TRBD2; V: TRBV7-8; J: TRBJ2-2; size: -; DNA: TGTGCCAGCAGCTTAGCGGGAGGGCCCGTCGGGGAGCTGTTTTTT; CDR3: CASSLAGGPVGELFF
D: -; V: TRBV2; J: TRBJ1-1; size: once; DNA: TGTGCCAGCAGTGTGACAGGCAATCGGGACACTGAAGCTTTCTTT; CDR3: CASSVTGNRDTEAFF
D: -; V: TRBV12-3/TRBV12-4; J: TRBJ1-4; size: -; DNA: TGTGCCAGCAGGTCGTATAATGAAAAACTGTTTTTT; CDR3: CASRSYNEKLFF
D: TRBD1; V: TRBV7-2; J: TRBJ2-5; size: -; DNA: TGTGCCAGCAGCTTACGGACAGGGAGAGGGGAGACCCAGTACTTC; CDR3: CASSLRTGRGETQYF
D: TRBD2; V: TRBV5-1; J: TRBJ2-3; size: once; DNA: TGCGCCAGCAGTTTTGACGGGAGGATGATAGATACGCAGTATTTT; CDR3: CASSFDGRMIDTQYF
D: TRBD2; V: TRBV5-1; J: TRBJ2-5; size: -; DNA: TGCGCCAGCAGCGCGCGGACTAGCGGGGGGTTGCTGACCCAGTACTTC; CDR3: CASSARTSGGLLTQYF
D: TRBD2; V: TRBV5-1; J: TRBJ2-2; size: -; DNA: TGCGCCAGCTGGGGACCGGGACTAGCGGGCACCGGGGAGCTGTTTTTT; CDR3: CASWGPGLAGTGELFF
D: TRBD1; V: TRBV6-5; J: TRBJ1-2; size: -; DNA: TGTGCCAGTAAACAGGGGGCAGAGCGGGGCTACACCTTC; CDR3: CASKQGAERGYTF
D: -; V: TRBV7-9; J: TRBJ2-1; size: -; DNA: TGTGCCAGCAGCTTAGACAGGGCATACGAGCAGTTCTTC; CDR3: CASSLDRAYEQFF
D: -; V: TRBV19; J: TRBJ1-1; size: -; DNA: TGTGCCAGTAGTATAGCAGGGTCTCGCACTGAAGCTTTCTTT; CDR3: CASSIAGSRTEAFF
D: TRBD1; V: TRBV6-5; J: TRBJ1-6; size: -; DNA: TGTGCCAGCAACGTCCCCGGGACAGGGGGTCCCCCCCTCCACTTT; CDR3: CASNVPGTGGPPLHF
D: -; V: TRBV9; J: TRBJ2-2; size: -; DNA: TGTGCCAGCAGCGTATCGGTAGCGAACACCGGGGAGCTGTTTTTT; CDR3: CASSVSVANTGELFF
D: TRBD2; V: TRBV9; J: TRBJ2-1; size: -; DNA: TGTGCCAGCAGCCCCATTCATAGCGGGAGGGTTCATGAGCAGTTCTTC; CDR3: CASSPIHSGRVHEQFF
D: TRBD2; V: TRBV7-9; J: TRBJ2-1; size: -; DNA: TGTGCCAGCAGCTTAGGTCTAGCGGGGTTCCATGAGCAGTTCTTC; CDR3: CASSLGLAGFHEQFF
D: TRBD1; V: TRBV6-5; J: TRBJ2-5; size: -; DNA: TGTGCCAGCAGTTACTTTGGACAGGTCCAAGAGACCCAGTACTTC; CDR3: CASSYFGQVQETQYF
D: TRBD2; V: TRBV5-1; J: TRBJ2-5; size: -; DNA: TGCGCCAGCAGCTTGGGACCCAGCGGGGGGATCGAGACCCAGTACTTC; CDR3: CASSLGPSGGIETQYF
D: -; V: TRBV27; J: TRBJ1-2; size: -; DNA: TGTGCCAGCAGTTTAGCAGGGGCGAACTATGGCTACACCTTC; CDR3: CASSLAGANYGYTF
D: -; V: TRBV4-1; J: TRBJ2-6; size: -; DNA: TGCGCCAGCAGCCAAGATACGGGTGGGGGGAGAGCTGGGGCCAACGTCCTGACTTTC; CDR3: CASSQDTGGGRAGANVLTF
D: -; V: TRBV5-4; J: TRBJ1-2; size: -; DNA: TGTGCCAGCAGCTCTGATGGAAGCAGGGTTGACTACACCTTC; CDR3: CASSSDGSRVDYTF
D: -; V: TRBV30; J: TRBJ2-7; size: -; DNA: TGTGCCTGGAGTCGGACTGGACAATCACGGGGGGAGCAGTACTTC; CDR3: CAWSRTGQSRGEQYF
D: TRBD2; V: TRBV4-1; J: TRBJ2-7; size: -; DNA: TGCGCCAGCAGCCCTCGACTAGCGGTACCCTACGAGCAGTACTTC; CDR3: CASSPRLAVPYEQYF
D: TRBD1; V: TRBV27; J: TRBJ1-4; size: -; DNA: TGTGCCAGCAGTTCCCTCCCGGGACAGGGTCTCGAAAAACTGTTTTTT; CDR3: CASSSLPGQGLEKLFF
D: -; V: TRBV7-9; J: TRBJ2-3; size: -; DNA: TGTGCCAGCAGCTCCTACCGGGACACAGATACGCAGTATTTT; CDR3: CASSSYRDTDTQYF
D: TRBD1; V: TRBV30; J: TRBJ2-3; size: -; DNA: TGTGCCTGCCCTGGGCCCCACAGGGGCCCTACAGATACGCAGTATTTT; CDR3: CACPGPHRGPTDTQYF
D: -; V: TRBV7-8; J: TRBJ1-2; size: few; DNA: TGTGCCAGCAGCAGGACTGGGGGGTATGGCTACACCTTC; CDR3: CASSRTGGYGYTF